This note documents a single T cell receptor beta chain sequence. Its specificity is unknown. Extraction of RNA preceded its reverse transcription into cDNA, which served as the sequencing template. The data were produced by immunoSEQ multiplex PCR, yet TCRdb's version contains in-frame clones alone and is incomplete. Among roughly 99,000 clones, 80% to 85% were seen once, and the ten largest hold less than 30%. These data come from a study of CD8+ T cells in alopecia areata. Across the whole study: Severity in treated patients was scored by percentage of scalp area affected. Study findings and constraints: Higher clonality was seen in lesional scalp than in normal scalp, especially in alopecia totalis/universalis. Scalp sample sequencing also detects resident alphabeta T cells of normal skin.

Sample treatment: oral pan-JAK inhibitor, 5-10 mg twice daily. The CDR3 has 16 amino acids. With V trimmed by 4 bases and J by 6 bases, 9 bases remained unmatched. The germline gives CDR1 MNHEY, CDR2 SMNVEV (reference sequence). The sample was CD8+ T cells sorted from blood, taken at week 24, from a patient treated with tofacitinib. This receptor was taken from a human donor with alopecia areata. The chain uses TRBV27 and TRBJ1-6, with 7 nucleotides matching TRBD1. The CDR3 bases are TGTGCCAGCAGTTCCCCCGACAGGGATTTTAATTCACCCCTCCACTTT. Its protein product is CASSSPDRDFNSPLHF.